This T cell receptor (beta chain) was captured by sequencing in a study of cytomegalovirus exposure and HLA in healthy donors (dated by TCRdb to about 2017). About the study as a whole: An earlier analysis of under 600 of the donors reported approximately 290 Gb of sequence data and 117 million unique TCR beta sequences from 150 million to 200 million T cells. Roughly 300 gigabases of sequencing data and around 85 million unique TCR sequences made up an early release that covered nearly 650 HLA-typed donors. Among the roughly 410 genotyped donors, around 79% belonged to the genetic ancestry cluster associated with self-reported Caucasian donors. The aim of the study was to test whether cataloging public T cell receptors could identify signatures of past pathogen exposure. Using immunosequencing, the study profiled T cell repertoires from fewer than 850 subjects and related those repertoires to cytomegalovirus serostatus. A separate validation cohort of about 110 different subjects was used in addition to the approximately 640-subject first cohort. High-throughput TCR immunosequencing, statistical association of individual TCRs with disease status, and machine learning were combined to predict cytomegalovirus infection status. A later analysis re-examined previously published TCR beta repertoires from just over 650 donors and added high-resolution HLA genotyping to investigate patterns of TCR occurrence. Rather than drawing on any new phenotypic data, the later analysis identified candidate immune exposures from TCR beta sequences and the way those sequences occurred across donors. In an earlier analysis of around 540 of the donors, high-throughput TCR beta sequencing was used to judge whether each TCR beta V gene segment behaved as functional or pseudogenic. Donor age, sex, ethnicity and CMV serostatus were collected together with the repertoire data. A later genetic analysis used genome-wide SNP genotypes for about 60% of the roughly 670 donors, treating that subset as a discovery cohort. All discovery cohort repertoires had been generated using a single sequencing platform. Class I and class II HLA loci were covered by the typing at four-digit resolution. The number of donors typed differed by locus, with about 620-630 for A, B, C, DRB1 and DQB1, 522 for DQA1, about 610 for DPA1, and over 400 for DPB1. Roughly five DR-DQ haplotypes were treated as single units for association and clustering because of strong linkage in the cohort. Across around 400 genotyped donors of the cohort, an average of about 250,000 unique TCR beta nucleotide sequences per donor were sequenced, and roughly 20% of those sequences were non-productive. Points the paper makes about the study in general: In a later analysis, HLA-associated TCR beta chains were found to be more clonally expanded and to have lower generation probabilities than equally common non-associated chains. In an earlier analysis of 587 of the donors, most TCR beta V segments appeared in productive rearrangements about 87% or about 30% of the time, broadly matching IMGT annotations. The presence/absence analyses assumed that sequencing depth was roughly uniform across donors, and that assumption may not be true. At a false discovery rate of 0.05, a later analysis linked some 18,000 TCR beta sequences to specific HLA alleles. In vitro tests confirmed that three of the cytomegalovirus-associated TCR beta chains recognize cytomegalovirus antigens. Cytomegalovirus status was reported to be diagnosed by the classifier with high specificity and sensitivity in both the original and validation cohorts. Across donors, most TCR sequences were observed very rarely, whereas some public TCRs were present in many individuals. Linkage disequilibrium might explain the correlated functional status among segregating V segments, but an unknown experimental factor could not be ruled out. A further reported finding was that TCR beta sequences accurately predicted the HLA-A and HLA-B alleles for most subjects in the first cohort. The only immune exposure information available for the cohort was CMV serostatus. Because counts were too low, seventeen rarely observed V segments, including chromosome 9 orphons, were excluded from the earlier analysis of some 590 of the donors. According to a later analysis, TCR association rates differed among HLA loci, with DRB1 alleles showing the most associated TCRs and HLA-C alleles showing the fewest. When HLA alleles, especially DR and DQ, strongly co-occurred, attributing TCR associations to individual alleles was difficult. Because some donors lacked HLA typing at each locus, the association tests relied only on the typed subset. A group of highly shared sequence variants was considered likely to be a technical artifact of the sequencing pipeline. In a later genetic analysis, a missense DCLRE1C variant was associated with V-gene and J-gene trimming of TCR beta chains, and the association was replicated in an independent cohort. According to the authors, the approach could potentially be generalized to other disease states and immunological phenotypes. In a later analysis, several top co-occurrence clusters were reported to appear linked to parvovirus B19, influenza, CMV and Epstein-Barr virus. In a later analysis, most CMV-associated TCR beta chains were found to appear HLA-restricted, with HLA associations seemingly driven largely by CMV exposure. A later genetic analysis reported fewer N-insertions in productive TCRs among donors in an Asian-associated ancestry cluster than the approximately 670-donor mean. The study gave a list of some 150 TCR beta chains associated with cytomegalovirus. Some IMGT-functional V segments, including TRBV6-2 and TRBV6-3, could not be told apart with the 87-base-pair reads, so those segments were excluded. In this cohort, only TCR beta chains were sequenced, and detectable features were limited by the absence of alpha or paired-chain data.

The cohort was made up of approximately 670 healthy bone marrow donors. All cohort members were sampled while nominally healthy, although unrecorded immune exposures were likely present. The donor was CMV seropositive and belonged to the group of a few hundred seropositive cohort members. Every donor gave a peripheral blood sample, and the peripheral blood mononuclear cells from that sample were used for TCR beta sequencing. The Qiagen DNeasy Blood Extraction Kit was used to extract genomic DNA from the blood cell samples. The CDR3 spans 17 residues, from the cysteine through the phenylalanine. Only the CDR3 region is kept as DNA, spanning 51 bases read in frame from base 1. V trim: 4 bases; J trim: 4 bases; unmatched bases: 7. The CDR1 and CDR2 encoded by the germline V gene are LGHNA and YSLEER. Libraries were constructed by the immunoSEQ multiplex PCR assay. A mixture of 60 forward primers for TCR Vbeta segments and 13 reverse primers for TCR Jbeta segments was used in the multiplex PCR. Amplification of the CDR3 region of rearranged TCR beta genes was performed with a multiplex PCR assay on genomic DNA. The amplified TCR beta libraries were sequenced on the Illumina HiSeq System as 87-base-pair reads. The original methods were these. In a later analysis, tens of millions of unique TCR beta chains were counted across the roughly 610 repertoires, and approximately 9.9 million of these chains were shared by at least two donors. Raw reads were error-corrected and collapsed into unique sequences by a nearest-neighbor algorithm in which closely related sequences were merged to remove PCR and sequencing errors. Alignment of CDR3 sequences to IMGT reference sequences was used to assign V, D and J gene segments. For a sequence to be retained, a match of at least six nucleotides was required to both a V gene segment and a J gene segment. Rearrangements were classified as productive when the CDR3 lacked stop codons and remained in frame with V and J, and all other rearrangements were classified as non-productive. CDR3 was defined according to IMGT convention as the region running from the second conserved V-encoded cysteine to the conserved J-encoded phenylalanine. The earlier analysis of about 500 of the donors excluded sequences that lacked an unambiguous match to a single V gene segment. An earlier analysis of 587 of the donors called V segments functional above 56.7% productive rearrangements and segregating when the between-donor standard deviation exceeded 5%. A statistical classification framework was built for diagnosing cytomegalovirus status from the catalog of TCR beta chain sequences. V and J gene assignment, in a later analysis, came from comparing TCR nucleotide sequences with IMGT/GENE-DB human TR gene sequences. Using the TCRdist pipeline, a later analysis assigned CDR3 sequences along with most-parsimonious VDJ recombination scenarios. A later analysis defined each TCR beta chain by its CDR3 amino acid sequence plus V-gene family, and excluded reads lacking a unique V-gene family. A later analysis removed several hundred highly shared, low-generation-probability nucleotide sequences to deal with suspected cross-contamination and a sequencing artifact. A later analysis calculated a clonal expansion index for each public chain from normalized within-repertoire ranks of inferred template counts. A later analysis computed generation probabilities with a VDJ recombination model fitted to out-of-frame rearrangements, and checked the results against IGoR. A later analysis scored TCR-TCR, TCR-HLA and TCR-CMV co-occurrence with hypergeometric tests, applying a repertoire-size bias correction to TCR pairs. To estimate false discovery rates, a later analysis permuted the HLA or CMV assignments 20 times. In a later analysis, co-occurring TCRs were grouped with DBSCAN, and TCRdist sequence similarity was added when clustering was performed within HLA-allele-positive subsets. For co-occurrence clustering, repertoires with fewer than 30,000 or more than 120,000 public chains were excluded, along with five or six repertoires with anomalous nucleotide sharing. What TCRdb holds here is the immuneACCESS table cut down to in-frame rearrangements. Part of the clones is not present; checked against another copy, under half of the missing clones reflect an unresolved V gene, and the others are unexplained. For V, J and clone size, that table is used; D and trimming come from the DNA. The sample records tens of thousands of clones, under 85% of which are singletons. The ten largest clones capture about 5% of the sample.

The table lists this clone with a few counts. This receptor's antigen is unknown. No clone much larger than this one lies a single base away; base qualities are absent. This clonotype originated in a male donor in good health and CMV-seropositive. Sample: PBMCs. The V gene is TRBV4-3 and the J gene is TRBJ2-3; 14 central bases correspond to TRBD2. The DNA reads as follows: TGCGCCAGCAGCCGCCTTCGACTAGCGGGGGGGTCAGATACGCAGTATTTT. It specifies CASSRLRLAGGSDTQYF.